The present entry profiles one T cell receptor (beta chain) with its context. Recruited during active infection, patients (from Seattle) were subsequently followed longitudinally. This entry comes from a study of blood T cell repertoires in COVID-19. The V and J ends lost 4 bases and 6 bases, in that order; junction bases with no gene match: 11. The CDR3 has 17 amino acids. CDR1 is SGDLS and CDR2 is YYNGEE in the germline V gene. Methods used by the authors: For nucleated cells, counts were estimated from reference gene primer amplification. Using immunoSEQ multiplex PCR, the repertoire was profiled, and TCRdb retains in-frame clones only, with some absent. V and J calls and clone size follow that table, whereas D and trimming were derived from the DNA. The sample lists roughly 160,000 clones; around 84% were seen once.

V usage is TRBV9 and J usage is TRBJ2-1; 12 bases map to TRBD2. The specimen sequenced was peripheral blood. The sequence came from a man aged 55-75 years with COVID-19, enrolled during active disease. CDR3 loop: CASSKEIGLAGLNEQFF. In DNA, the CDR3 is TGTGCCAGCAGCAAAGAAATTGGACTAGCGGGACTCAATGAGCAGTTCTTC.